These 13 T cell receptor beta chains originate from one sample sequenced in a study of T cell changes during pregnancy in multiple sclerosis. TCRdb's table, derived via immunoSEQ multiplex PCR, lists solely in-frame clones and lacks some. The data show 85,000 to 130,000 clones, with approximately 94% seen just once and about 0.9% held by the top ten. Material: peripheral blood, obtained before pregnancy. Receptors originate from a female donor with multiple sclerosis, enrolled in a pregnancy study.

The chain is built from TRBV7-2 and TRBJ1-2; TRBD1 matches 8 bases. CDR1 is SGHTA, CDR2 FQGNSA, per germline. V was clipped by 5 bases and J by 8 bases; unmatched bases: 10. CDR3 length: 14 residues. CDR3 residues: CASSQGQAPGGYTF. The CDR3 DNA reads TGTGCCAGCAGCCAGGGACAGGCACCGGGCGGCTACACCTTC.

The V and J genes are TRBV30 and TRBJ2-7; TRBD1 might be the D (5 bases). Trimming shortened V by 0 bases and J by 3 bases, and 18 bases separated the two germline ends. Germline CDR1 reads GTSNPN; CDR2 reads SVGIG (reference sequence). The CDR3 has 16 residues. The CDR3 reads CAWSVLKGPRGYEQYF. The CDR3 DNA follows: TGTGCCTGGAGTGTACTTAAGGGGCCTAGGGGCTACGAGCAGTACTTC.

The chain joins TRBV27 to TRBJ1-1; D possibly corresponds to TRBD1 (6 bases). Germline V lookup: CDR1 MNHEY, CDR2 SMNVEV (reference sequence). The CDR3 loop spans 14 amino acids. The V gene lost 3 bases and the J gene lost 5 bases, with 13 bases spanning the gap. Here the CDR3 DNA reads TGTGCCAGCAGTTTGAGCCAGGGGTGGACTGAAGCTTTCTTT. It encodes CASSLSQGWTEAFF.

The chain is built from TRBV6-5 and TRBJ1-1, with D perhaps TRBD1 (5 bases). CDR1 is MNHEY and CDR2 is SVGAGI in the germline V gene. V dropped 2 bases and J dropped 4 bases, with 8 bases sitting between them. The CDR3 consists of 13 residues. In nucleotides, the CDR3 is TGTGCCAGCAGTTACCGGGGGGGCACTGAAGCTTTCTTT. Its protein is CASSYRGGTEAFF.

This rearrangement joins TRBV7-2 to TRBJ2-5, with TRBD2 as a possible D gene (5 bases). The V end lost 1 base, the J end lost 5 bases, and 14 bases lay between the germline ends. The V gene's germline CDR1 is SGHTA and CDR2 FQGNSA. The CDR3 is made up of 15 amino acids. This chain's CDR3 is CASSLVAGSPETQYF. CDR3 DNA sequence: TGTGCCAGCAGCTTAGTCGCGGGCTCGCCCGAGACCCAGTACTTC.

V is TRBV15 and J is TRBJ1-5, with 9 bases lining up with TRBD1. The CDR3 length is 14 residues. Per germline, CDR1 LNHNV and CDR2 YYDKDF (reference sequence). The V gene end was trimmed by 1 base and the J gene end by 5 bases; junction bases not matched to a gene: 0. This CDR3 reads CATSRGTGDQPQHF. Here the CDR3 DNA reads TGTGCCACCAGCAGAGGGACAGGGGATCAGCCCCAGCATTTT.

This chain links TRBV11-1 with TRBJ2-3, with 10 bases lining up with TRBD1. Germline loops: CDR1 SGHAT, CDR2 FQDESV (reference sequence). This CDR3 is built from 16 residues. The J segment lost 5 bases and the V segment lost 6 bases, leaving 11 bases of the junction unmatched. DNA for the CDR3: TGTGCCAGCAGACCCGGACAGGGGGGTGTGCAAGATACGCAGTATTTT. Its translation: CASRPGQGGVQDTQYF.

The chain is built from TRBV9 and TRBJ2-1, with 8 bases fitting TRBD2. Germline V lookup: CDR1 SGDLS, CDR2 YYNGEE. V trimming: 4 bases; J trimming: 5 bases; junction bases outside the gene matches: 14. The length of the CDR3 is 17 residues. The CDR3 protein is CASSPYGGLAGDNEQFF. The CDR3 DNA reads TGTGCCAGCAGCCCTTACGGGGGGCTAGCGGGCGACAATGAGCAGTTCTTC.

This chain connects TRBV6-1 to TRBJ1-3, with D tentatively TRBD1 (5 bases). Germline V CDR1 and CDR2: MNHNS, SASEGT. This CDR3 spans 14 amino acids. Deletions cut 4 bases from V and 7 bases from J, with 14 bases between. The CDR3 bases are TGTGCCAGCAGTGGCGGGACGGCGGGGAACACCATATATTTT. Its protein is CASSGGTAGNTIYF.

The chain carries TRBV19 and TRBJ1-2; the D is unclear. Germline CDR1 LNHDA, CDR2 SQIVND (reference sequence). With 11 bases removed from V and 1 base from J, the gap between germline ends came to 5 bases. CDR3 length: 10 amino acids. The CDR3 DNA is TGTGCCGTCCTTAACTATGGCTACACCTTC. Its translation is CAVLNYGYTF.

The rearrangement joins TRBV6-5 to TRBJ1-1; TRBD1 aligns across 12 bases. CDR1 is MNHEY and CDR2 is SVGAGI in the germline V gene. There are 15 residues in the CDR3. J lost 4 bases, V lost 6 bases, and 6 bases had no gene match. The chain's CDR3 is CASRGQGAMFTEAFF. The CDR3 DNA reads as TGTGCCAGCAGGGGACAGGGGGCGATGTTCACTGAAGCTTTCTTT.

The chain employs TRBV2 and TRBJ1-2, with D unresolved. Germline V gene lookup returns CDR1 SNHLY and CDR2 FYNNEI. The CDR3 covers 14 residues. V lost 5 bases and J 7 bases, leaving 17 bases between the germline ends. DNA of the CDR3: TGTGCCAGCAGTCTAAAATCAGGTATCGGTGGCTACACCTTC. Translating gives CASSLKSGIGGYTF.

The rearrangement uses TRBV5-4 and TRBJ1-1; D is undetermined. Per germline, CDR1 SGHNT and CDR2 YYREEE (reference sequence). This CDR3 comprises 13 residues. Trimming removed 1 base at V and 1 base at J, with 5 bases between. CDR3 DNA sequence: TGTGCCAGCAGCTTGCCAAAGAACACTGAAGCTTTCTTT. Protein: CASSLPKNTEAFF. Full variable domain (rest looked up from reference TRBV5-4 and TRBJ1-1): ETGVTQSPTHLIKTRGQQVTLRCSSQSGHNTVSWYQQALGQGPQFIFQYYREEENGRGNFPPRFSGLQFPNYSSELNVNALELDDSALYLCASSLPKNTEAFFGQGTRLTVV.